This T cell receptor beta chain appears in the sequencing data of a study of T-cell memory formation after mild COVID-19. General study findings and limits: Mostly located in CM and EM were contracting CD4+ clones, with contracting CD8+ clones located in EMRA. The study found balanced CD4/CD8 in clones contracting day 15 to 85 and a CD4+ lean in later expanders. Some clones that responded turned up in pre-infection memory, which suggests that cross-reactive memory joined in.

TCRdb ran MiXCR on the 5' RACE reads and lists one entry per CDR3 protein. The data contain around 250,000 distinct CDR3 sequences, roughly 9.4% of them singletons. A remark on this clonotype: Its antigen is not identified.

There are 13 residues in the CDR3. The V end lost 0 bases, the J end lost 4 bases, and 4 bases lay between the germline ends. The germline CDR1 and CDR2 sequences are SGHNT and YYREEE (reference sequence). Specimen: PBMCs or a T cell subset sorted from them (not recorded which). The TCR was taken from a man between 18 and 29 years old who had mild COVID-19 (a few samples of this study predate the infection). Cell type and time point are not known. The rearrangement joins TRBV5-4 to TRBJ2-2; D is undetermined. The CDR3 region is CASSLAPTGELFF. The CDR3 bases are TGTGCCAGCAGCTTGGCACCCACCGGGGAGCTGTTTTTT.